The T cell receptor beta chain described here comes from a study of blood T cell repertoires in COVID-19. The wider study: COVID-19 samples collected from the United States, Italy and Spain covered acute and convalescent phases. T cells, B-cell-depleted T cells, or PBMCs supplied cDNA or gDNA.

The recovered donors of Cohort 3 showed two negative PCRs, clearance, or symptom resolution. There are 20 residues in the CDR3. How the authors handled the data: Scientists estimated how many nucleated cells there were by amplifying reference gene primers. Assay used: immunoSEQ multiplex PCR; TCRdb lists only in-frame clones, some missing. V and J calls plus clone size are reproduced from that table; the DNA served to infer D and trimming. The sample includes roughly 330,000 clones, approximately 89% of them seen just once. The sequence derives from a man aged 30 to 45 who had recovered from COVID-19. The sequencing input was PBMCs or T cells enriched from blood (not recorded which). This rearrangement joins TRBV21-1 to TRBJ2-5; the DNA was not compared with TRBD2, the D call given in the table. TRBV21-1 has pseudogene status. The CDR3 DNA reads as TGTGCCAGCAGCAAAGGCCGGACTAGCGGGGTCGGTTGTAGCCAAGAGACCCAGTACTTC. It translates to CASSKGRTSGVGCSQETQYF.